Listed here are 9 T cell receptor beta chains from one sample, sequenced in a study of blood T cells in healthy people across ages (dated by TCRdb to the mid-2010s). Library generation was performed with 5' RACE. The listed sequencing device is Illumina HiSeq 2500. A second PCR of roughly 6 to 11 cycles was run with a J-beta primer mix and a sample-barcoded 5' primer. The public reads were reanalyzed by TCRdb: fastp trimming at Q25, MiXCR alignment, in-frame beta chains only. Merged by CDR3 protein, the rows form single entries marked with the most common genes and DNA. The sample table holds hundreds of thousands of distinct CDR3 sequences, of which around three fifths were seen once. Over 30% of the sample goes to the ten largest clones. Sequenced sample: blood. The receptors shown here come from a man between 60 and 75 years old in good health.

V and J are TRBV20-1 and TRBJ2-1; 14 bases map to TRBD2. The length of the CDR3 is 15 residues. Germline lookup yields CDR1 DFQATT and CDR2 SNEGSKA (reference sequence). V lost 4 bases, J lost 9 bases, and 8 bases stayed unmatched. CDR3 in amino acids: CSAIRGGLAGVEQFF. The CDR3 DNA is TGCAGTGCTATCCGGGGGGGACTAGCGGGGGTTGAGCAGTTCTTC.

The rearrangement uses TRBV29-1 and TRBJ2-5; TRBD2 matches at 14 bases. V gave up 5 bases and J gave up 5 bases; unmatched junction bases: 4. Germline assignment: CDR1 SQVTM and CDR2 ANQGSEA. The CDR3 is 14 amino acids. Here the CDR3 DNA reads TGCAGCGTTCAGGGACTAGCGGGGGTTGAGACCCAGTACTTC. Protein product: CSVQGLAGVETQYF.

The chain couples TRBV7-9 to TRBJ2-7, with TRBD2 matching 8 bases. V gave up 2 bases and J gave up 4 bases; unmatched junction bases: 13. The CDR3 runs 17 residues. Germline V gene lookup returns CDR1 SEHNR and CDR2 FQNEAQ (reference sequence). CDR3 loop: CASSLWVGGDLPYEQYF. CDR3 nucleotide sequence: TGTGCCAGCAGCTTATGGGTCGGGGGGGACCTCCCATACGAGCAGTACTTC.

The chain employs TRBV10-1 and TRBJ2-1; TRBD1 matches 8 bases. This CDR3 is built from 15 residues. The junction had 10 bases not matched to a gene; V was cut back by 5 bases and J by 7 bases. Germline V lookup: CDR1 WNHNN, CDR2 SYGVQD (reference sequence). In DNA form, the CDR3 reads TGCGCCAGCAGTAGTGGTGGGACAGGTCGTAATGAGCAGTTCTTC. Amino acid sequence: CASSSGGTGRNEQFF.

The V call is TRBV4-2, the J call TRBJ1-2; a possible D gene is TRBD1 (5 bases). In germline, CDR1 is LGHNA, CDR2 YNFKEQ. The CDR3 extends over 15 amino acids. V lost 4 bases and J 3 bases, leaving 15 bases between the germline ends. CDR3 loop: CASSPNPGGDYGYTF. DNA for the CDR3: TGTGCCAGCAGCCCGAATCCGGGGGGAGACTATGGCTACACCTTC.

The chain joins TRBV7-6 to TRBJ1-6; TRBD1 might be the D (5 bases). This CDR3 has 17 amino acids. Trimming cost V 2 bases and J 7 bases, with 18 bases left between them. The germline gives CDR1 SGHVS, CDR2 FNYEAQ. Here the CDR3 reads CASSLPRSGTANSPLHF. In DNA, the CDR3 is TGTGCCAGCAGCTTACCCCGAAGCGGGACGGCAAATTCACCCCTCCACTTT.

The chain combines TRBV19 with TRBJ2-1; 8 bases fit TRBD2. Germline V gene data show CDR1 as LNHDA and CDR2 as SQIVND (reference sequence). This CDR3 is 15 amino acids long. V was pared by 5 bases and J by 7 bases, with 10 bases of the junction left unmatched. CDR3 in amino acids: CASSPPTGGLNEQFF. CDR3 bases: TGTGCCAGTAGTCCCCCTACGGGGGGGCTAAATGAGCAGTTCTTC.

V usage is TRBV20-1 and J usage is TRBJ2-1; a possible D gene is TRBD2 (7 bases). The CDR3 loop spans 13 amino acids. V was clipped by 4 bases and J by 4 bases, with 11 bases between them. The V gene's germline CDR1 is DFQATT and CDR2 SNEGSKA (reference sequence). The chain's CDR3 is CSATGGPYNEQFF. The CDR3 region has the DNA TGCAGTGCTACCGGGGGGCCGTACAATGAGCAGTTCTTC.

This clonotype was counted a few times. The chain couples TRBV7-2 to TRBJ1-1; D gene unclear. This CDR3 has 15 residues. V was trimmed by 1 base and J by 4 bases, leaving 13 bases between them. The germline gives CDR1 SGHTA, CDR2 FQGNSA. The CDR3 DNA sequence: TGTGCCAGCAGCTTAGGTGGTTTGTGGGGCACTGAAGCTTTCTTT. Amino acids: CASSLGGLWGTEAFF.